Included here is one TCR beta chain sequence, with context. Its specific antigen is unknown. No qualities accompany the bases; no much larger clone lies one base away. The cohort comprised some 700 healthy bone marrow donors. At the time of sampling, all cohort members were nominally healthy, though unrecorded immune exposures were likely present. The donor tested CMV seronegative, placing the donor among the approximately 400 seronegative members of the cohort. A peripheral blood sample was collected from each donor, and TCR beta sequencing was performed on peripheral blood mononuclear cells. Genomic DNA was extracted from the blood cell samples with the Qiagen DNeasy Blood Extraction Kit. This specimen comes from a study of cytomegalovirus exposure and HLA in healthy donors (dated by TCRdb to about 2017). About the investigation overall: An earlier analysis of approximately 640 of the donors reported 276 Gb of sequence data and more than 90 million unique TCR beta sequences from about 200 million T cells. Across around 400 genotyped donors of the cohort, an average of roughly 230,000 unique TCR beta nucleotide sequences per donor were sequenced, and approximately 17% of those sequences were non-productive. Approximately 300 gigabases of sequencing data and around 87 million unique TCR sequences were included in an early release covering roughly 700 HLA-typed donors. In an earlier analysis of a few hundred of the donors, high-throughput TCR beta sequencing was used to judge whether each TCR beta V gene segment behaved as functional or pseudogenic. Every discovery cohort repertoire had been produced on one sequencing platform. Donor age, sex, ethnicity and CMV serostatus were collected together with the repertoire data. Four to six DR-DQ haplotypes were handled as single units for association and clustering, since linkage in the cohort was strong. The study used immunosequencing to profile the T cell repertoires of approximately 690 subjects and linked those repertoires to cytomegalovirus serostatus. Of the roughly 400 genotyped donors, 75% to 85% were placed in the genetic ancestry cluster associated with self-reported Caucasian donors. The study combined high-throughput TCR immunosequencing, statistical association of individual TCRs with disease status, and machine learning to predict cytomegalovirus infection status. The later analysis used no new phenotypic data to find candidate immune exposures, relying instead on TCR beta sequences and their occurrence across donors. Both class I and class II loci were covered by HLA typing, at four-digit resolution. Typing coverage varied by locus: roughly 620-640 donors for A, B, C, DRB1 and DQB1; more than 500 for DQA1; 600 to 610 for DPA1; more than 450 for DPB1. In a later genetic analysis, genome-wide SNP genotypes for about 65% of the roughly 700 donors were used, and that subset was treated as a discovery cohort. Besides the first cohort of around 700 subjects, a separate validation cohort made up of 120 different subjects was used. The aim of the study was to test whether cataloging public T cell receptors could identify signatures of past pathogen exposure. In a later analysis, previously published TCR beta repertoires from 666 donors were re-analyzed and high-resolution HLA genotyping was added so that TCR occurrence patterns could be studied. Broader findings and caveats from the paper: Sequencing depth was assumed to be roughly uniform across donors in the presence/absence analyses, though that assumption may not hold. In the study, approximately 150 TCR beta chains were listed as associated with cytomegalovirus. V-gene and J-gene trimming of TCR beta chains was associated with a missense DCLRE1C variant in a later genetic analysis, and the association was replicated in an independent cohort. Most TCR sequences were seen in very few donors, while some public TCRs were found in many individuals. According to a later genetic analysis, donors in an Asian-associated ancestry cluster had fewer N-insertions in productive TCRs than the approximately 700-donor mean. According to the authors, the approach could potentially be generalized to other disease states and immunological phenotypes. Strong co-occurrence of HLA alleles, especially DR and DQ, made assigning TCR associations to individual alleles difficult. A later analysis associated around 16,000 TCR beta sequences with specific HLA alleles at a false discovery rate of 0.05. A further reported finding was that TCR beta sequences accurately predicted the HLA-A and HLA-B alleles for most subjects in the first cohort. Several of the top co-occurrence clusters appeared to be linked to parvovirus B19, influenza, CMV and Epstein-Barr virus, according to a later analysis. A group of highly shared sequence variants was considered likely to be a technical artifact of the sequencing pipeline. In a later analysis, HLA-associated TCR beta chains showed more clonal expansion and lower generation probabilities than non-associated chains that were equally common. In an earlier analysis of about 540 of the donors, most TCR beta V segments were observed in productive rearrangements about 87% or about 30% of the time, broadly matching IMGT annotations. CMV serostatus was the only immune exposure information available for the cohort. In this cohort, only TCR beta chains were sequenced, and detectable features were limited by the absence of alpha or paired-chain data. In vitro tests confirmed that a few of the cytomegalovirus-associated TCR beta chains recognize cytomegalovirus antigens. Because some donors lacked HLA typing at each locus, the association tests relied only on the typed subset. Because counts were too low, more than 15 rarely observed V segments, including chromosome 9 orphons, were excluded from the earlier analysis of several hundred of the donors. Cytomegalovirus status was reported to be diagnosed by the classifier with high specificity and sensitivity in both the original and validation cohorts. Linkage disequilibrium might explain the correlated functional status among segregating V segments, but an unknown experimental factor could not be excluded. According to a later analysis, TCR association rates differed among HLA loci, with DRB1 alleles showing the most associated TCRs and HLA-C alleles showing the fewest. Most CMV-associated TCR beta chains appeared to be HLA-restricted in a later analysis, and the HLA associations seemed to be driven largely by CMV exposure.

Libraries were built with the immunoSEQ multiplex PCR assay. A mixture of 60 forward primers for TCR Vbeta segments and 13 reverse primers for TCR Jbeta segments was used in the multiplex PCR. The CDR3 region of rearranged TCR beta genes was amplified from genomic DNA by a multiplex PCR assay. Amplified TCR beta libraries were sequenced as 87-base-pair reads on the Illumina HiSeq System. The original methods were these. A later analysis counted approximately 76 million unique TCR beta chains across the 650 to 800 repertoires, and 10 million to 11 million of these chains were shared by at least two donors. A nearest-neighbor algorithm error-corrected the raw reads and collapsed the reads into unique sequences, merging closely related sequences to remove PCR and sequencing errors. CDR3 sequences were aligned to IMGT reference sequences to assign V, D and J gene segments. For a sequence to be retained, a match of at least six nucleotides to both a V gene segment and a J gene segment was required. A rearrangement was called productive if the CDR3 had no stop codons and remained in frame with V and J, and every other rearrangement was called non-productive. CDR3 was defined according to IMGT convention as the region running from the second conserved V-encoded cysteine to the conserved J-encoded phenylalanine. In an earlier analysis of approximately 590 of the donors, sequences lacking an unambiguous match to a single V gene segment were excluded. In an earlier analysis of a few hundred of the donors, V segments were called functional above 56.7% productive rearrangements and were called segregating when the between-donor standard deviation exceeded 5%. To diagnose cytomegalovirus status from the catalog of TCR beta chain sequences, a statistical classification framework was built. V and J gene assignment, in a later analysis, came from comparing TCR nucleotide sequences with IMGT/GENE-DB human TR gene sequences. The TCRdist pipeline was used in a later analysis to assign CDR3 sequences and most-parsimonious VDJ recombination scenarios. In a later analysis, each TCR beta chain was defined by its CDR3 amino acid sequence together with its V-gene family, and reads lacking a unique V-gene family were excluded. In a later analysis, around 650 highly shared, low-generation-probability nucleotide sequences were removed to address suspected cross-contamination and a sequencing artifact. In a later analysis, a clonal expansion index was calculated for each public chain from normalized within-repertoire ranks of inferred template counts. In a later analysis, generation probabilities were computed with a VDJ recombination model fitted to out-of-frame rearrangements, and the resulting probabilities were checked against IGoR. In a later analysis, hypergeometric tests were used to score TCR-TCR, TCR-HLA and TCR-CMV co-occurrence, with a repertoire-size bias correction applied to TCR pairs. False discovery rates were estimated in a later analysis by permuting HLA or CMV assignments 20 times. In a later analysis, co-occurring TCRs were grouped using DBSCAN, and TCRdist sequence similarity was added for clustering within HLA-allele-positive subsets. Repertoires with fewer than 30,000 or more than 120,000 public chains were left out of co-occurrence clustering, as were about 5 repertoires with anomalous nucleotide sharing. Imported from immuneACCESS, the table was reduced by TCRdb to in-frame sequences with V and J called. These copies leave out some clones; in studies compared against another copy, an unresolved V gene accounts for under half, and the cause of the remainder is not known. The V and J calls and the clone size are those of that table, but D and trimming were determined from the DNA. For this sample the table gives about 160,000 clones, of which roughly 85% were detected only once. Around 0.93% of the sample rests with the top ten.

Sequencing was carried out using PBMCs. This clonotype originated in a woman aged 25 to 39 in good health and CMV-seronegative.

The DNA is TGCGCCAGCAGCCAAGATGGGTCGGGAAGCTCCTACAATGAGCAGTTCTTC. Its product reads: CASSQDGSGSSYNEQFF. This chain is built from TRBV4-1 and TRBJ2-1; tentative D gene TRBD2, with 5 bases matching. The CDR3, cysteine through phenylalanine, is 17 amino acids long. The retained sequence is limited to the CDR3, 51 bases, with the frame set at the first base. Trimming removed 0 bases from V and 0 bases from J, leaving 12 bases between the germline ends. The germline V gene gives CDR1 as MGHRA and CDR2 as YSYEKL.